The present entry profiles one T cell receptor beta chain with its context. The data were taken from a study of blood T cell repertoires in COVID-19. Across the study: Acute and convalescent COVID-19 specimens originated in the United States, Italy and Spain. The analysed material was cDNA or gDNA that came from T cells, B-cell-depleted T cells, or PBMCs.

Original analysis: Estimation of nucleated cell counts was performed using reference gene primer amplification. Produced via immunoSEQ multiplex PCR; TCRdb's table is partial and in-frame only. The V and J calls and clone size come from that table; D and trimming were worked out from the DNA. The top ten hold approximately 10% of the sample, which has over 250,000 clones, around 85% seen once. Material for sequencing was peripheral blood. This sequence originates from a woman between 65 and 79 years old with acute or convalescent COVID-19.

CDR3 sequence reads: CASSLDWTGNTIYF. The DNA for the CDR3 is TGTGCCAGCAGCTTAGATTGGACAGGAAACACCATATATTTT. The genes are TRBV5-5 and TRBJ1-3; the D gene is possibly TRBD1 (5 bases). Looked up from germline, CDR1 is SGHKS and CDR2 is YYEKEE (reference sequence). The CDR3 sequence is 14 residues long. The V end was cut by 2 bases, the J end by 4 bases, with 10 bases between.